This TCR beta chain was sequenced in a study of PD-1 blockade in classical Hodgkin lymphoma. Clones were read by immunoSEQ multiplex PCR, and TCRdb kept only the in-frame ones, dropping some. The sample has some 93,000 clones, roughly nine tenths seen once. Each patient relapsed following autologous stem cell transplantation, and prior brentuximab vedotin exposure differed. Patients reached a best response of complete response, partial response or progressive disease. The specimen was peripheral blood mononuclear cells (PBMCs), collected before the second cycle of nivolumab. This clonotype was obtained from a human donor with classical Hodgkin lymphoma.

The CDR3 region is CASSAAGVRAFF. The DNA of the CDR3 is TGTGCCAGCAGCGCCGCGGGGGTTCGAGCTTTCTTT. The rearrangement links TRBV7-2 to TRBJ1-1; maybe TRBD1 (5 bases). V lost 5 bases, J lost 10 bases, and 14 bases lay in between. CDR1 and CDR2 from the germline V gene are SGHTA and FQGNSA. The CDR3 extends over 12 amino acids.